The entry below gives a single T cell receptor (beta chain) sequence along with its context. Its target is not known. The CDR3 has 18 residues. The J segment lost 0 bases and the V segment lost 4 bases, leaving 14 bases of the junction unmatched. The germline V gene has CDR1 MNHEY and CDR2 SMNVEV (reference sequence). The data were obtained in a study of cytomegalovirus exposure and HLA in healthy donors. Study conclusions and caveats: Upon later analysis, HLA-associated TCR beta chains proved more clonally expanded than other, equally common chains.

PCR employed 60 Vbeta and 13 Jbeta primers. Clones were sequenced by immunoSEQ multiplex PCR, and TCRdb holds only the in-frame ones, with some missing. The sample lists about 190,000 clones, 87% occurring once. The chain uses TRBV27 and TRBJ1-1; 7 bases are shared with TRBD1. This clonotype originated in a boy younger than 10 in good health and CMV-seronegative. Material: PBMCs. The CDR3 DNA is TGTGCCAGCAGTTACCTATTTACCGGGACAGTACTGAACACTGAAGCTTTCTTT. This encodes CASSYLFTGTVLNTEAFF.